This note documents a single T cell receptor beta chain sequence. Its antigen is as yet unknown. Purities over 98% were achieved in all sorted populations. The entirety of the isolated RNA underwent reverse transcription, so expressed TCRB transcripts were sequenced. The average read count of naive, central memory and regulatory T cell samples was 3 million to 4 million. The data were produced by immunoSEQ multiplex PCR, yet TCRdb's version contains in-frame clones alone and is incomplete. Here the sample spans under 300,000 clones, around 15% being singletons. This record comes from a study of beta chain features in type 1 diabetes. Study observations and caveats: Type 1 diabetes patients had fewer VDJ junction insertions and more deletions. Shortening that was moderate but significant affected the TCRB CDR3s of Type 1 diabetes patients in all four CD4+ subsets. It was not settled here whether HLA type affects TCRB rearrangement.

The germline CDR1 and CDR2 sequences are SEHNR and FQNEAQ (reference sequence). V was clipped by 0 bases and J by 3 bases, with 9 bases between them. CDR3 size: 15 residues. The TCR was taken from a man aged 25-45 years with type 1 diabetes. V gene TRBV7-9 combines with J gene TRBJ2-1; possibly TRBD1 for D (7 bases). The sequenced sample consisted of naive CD4+ T cells from blood. CDR3 residues: CASSLAQGGYNEQFF. The CDR3 DNA reads as TGTGCCAGCAGCTTAGCGCAGGGGGGCTACAATGAGCAGTTCTTC.